This TCR beta chain was captured by sequencing in a study of cytomegalovirus exposure and HLA in healthy donors. Points from the study as a whole: Generally TCR sequences proved uncommon, though certain public TCRs appeared in numerous donors. Overall, roughly 160 TCR beta chains were annotated as cytomegalovirus-associated. In vitro checks showed that a few CMV-associated chains really do target CMV antigens. Both high specificity and high sensitivity reportedly marked the classifier's diagnosis of cytomegalovirus status.

With regard to this clone: The antigen remains undetermined.

The method was immunoSEQ multiplex PCR; TCRdb's version includes in-frame clones alone and lacks a portion of them. Here the sample spans some 150,000 clones, about 87% being singletons. Germline V gene sequence: CDR1 SGHVS, CDR2 FQNEAQ. The CDR3 runs to 14 residues. V lost 2 bases and J lost 8; bases outside the gene matches: 8. V and J are TRBV7-8 and TRBJ1-1; 7 bases map to TRBD1. This TCR came from a man between 18 and 29 years old in good health and CMV-seropositive. Sequencing was done on a sample of PBMCs. This chain's CDR3 is CASSLYPRDREAFF. The CDR3 DNA follows: TGTGCCAGCAGCTTATACCCCCGGGACAGAGAAGCTTTCTTT.